The sequence of this TCR beta chain was determined in a study of cytomegalovirus exposure and HLA in healthy donors. Whole-study findings and limits: In a later analysis, parvovirus B19, influenza, CMV and Epstein-Barr virus appeared linked to several top co-occurrence clusters.

To note about this clone: No antigen is known for it.

The PCR made use of 60 Vbeta and 13 Jbeta primers. Repertoires were generated with immunoSEQ multiplex PCR, while TCRdb's copy carries only in-frame clones and drops some. The table has approximately 290,000 clones, under 90% seen once. The source of this sequence is a girl aged 2-15 years in good health and CMV-seronegative. The sample taken for sequencing was PBMCs.

CDR3 sequence (DNA): TGCGCCAGCAGCCAGGAGGTGAACACTGAAGCTTTCTTT. This gives the protein CASSQEVNTEAFF. The chain joins TRBV5-1 to TRBJ1-1, with D unclear. Germline V gives CDR1 SGHRS, CDR2 YFSETQ. Trimming took 4 bases from V and 0 from J, leaving 7 bases between them. CDR3 length equals 13 residues.